This TCR beta chain was documented in a study of T cell repertoires in cytomegalovirus infection. Study information: Alongside well-studied HLA-B-restricted CMV epitopes, recently identified HLA-C-restricted CMV epitopes were also used.

Trimming stripped 3 bases from V and 2 bases from J, with 4 bases between. CDR3 size: 13 residues. Germline V CDR1 and CDR2: MRHNA, SNTAGT. TCRdb used MiXCR to reprocess the reads, holding one entry per CDR3 protein. This sample carries 700,000 to 950,000 distinct CDR3 sequences, 32% of them seen once, and the ten largest clones take roughly 12%. With regard to this clonotype: Antigen unknown.

This TCR was sampled from a human donor in good health (CMV status not recorded). Some clones in this sample may be carry-over from other donors' samples. Sequencing was performed on cultured CD8+ T cells from PBMCs, taken from culture after CMV antigen stimulation. The chain has TRBV6-4 and TRBJ2-2; no clear D gene. CDR3 protein: CASSEDNTGELFF. The CDR3 nucleotides are TGTGCCAGCAGTGAGGACAACACCGGGGAGCTGTTTTTT.